The 9 T cell receptor beta chains below were found in one sample sequenced in a study of T cell changes during pregnancy in multiple sclerosis. This table comes from immunoSEQ multiplex PCR, and its TCRdb copy is limited to in-frame clones, with some not included. The table shows about 55,000 clones, with roughly 93% occurring only once. The sequencing used CD8+ T cells from peripheral blood mononuclear cells, collected in the second trimester of pregnancy. All receptors come from a female donor with multiple sclerosis, enrolled in a pregnancy study.

The chain carries TRBV9 and TRBJ2-7; the match to TRBD2 covers 9 bases. Per the germline V gene, CDR1 is SGDLS and CDR2 is YYNGEE. This CDR3 is 15 amino acids long. V shed 0 bases and J 5 bases; nucleotides not matched to a gene: 6. In nucleotides, the CDR3 is TGTGCCAGCAGCGTAGGAGGAGCGGGGGGCCACGAGCAGTACTTC. It encodes CASSVGGAGGHEQYF.

The rearrangement joins TRBV6-4 to TRBJ2-2; a possible D gene is TRBD1 (6 bases). Germline V gives CDR1 MRHNA, CDR2 SNTAGT. CDR3 size: 14 residues. V shed 4 bases and J shed 1 base, with 7 bases lying between them. The CDR3 protein is CASSGTENTGELFF. The CDR3 nucleotides are TGTGCCAGCAGTGGGACAGAGAACACCGGGGAGCTGTTTTTT.

V is TRBV19 and J is TRBJ1-2, with a weak D call TRBD1 (5 bases). Germline CDR1 is LNHDA and CDR2 is SQIVND (reference sequence). V shed 1 base and J shed 0 bases, with 12 bases lying between them. The CDR3 runs 16 residues. The CDR3 coding sequence is TGTGCCAGTAGTATAGTCGTGACAGCTTCTAACTATGGCTACACCTTC. Its protein is CASSIVVTASNYGYTF.

The J gene is TRBJ1-1, the V gene TRBV12-5; TRBD1 matches at 7 bases. The CDR3 spans 15 residues. The V gene end was trimmed by 3 bases and the J gene end by 6 bases; junction bases not matched to a gene: 10. Germline values: CDR1 LGHNT, CDR2 FRNRAP. For the CDR3, the DNA is TGTGCTAGTGGTTTCACCTTGGACAGGACAGCTGAAGCTTTCTTT. Its translation is CASGFTLDRTAEAFF. Filled out from reference TRBV12-5 and TRBJ1-1, the complete variable domain reads DARVTQTPRHKVTEMGQEVTMRCQPILGHNTVFWYRQTMMQGLELLAYFRNRAPLDDSGMPKDRFSAEMPDATLATLKIQPSEPRDSAVYFCASGFTLDRTAEAFFGQGTRLTVV.

The gene calls are TRBV28 and TRBJ2-1; the match to TRBD1 covers 9 bases. The CDR3 extends over 16 amino acids. With V trimmed by 6 bases and J by 9 bases, 15 bases remained unmatched. Germline CDR1 and CDR2: MDHEN and SYDVKM. In DNA, the CDR3 is TGTGCCAGCAGCCTCTCCTCGGGACAGGGTCCAGGTGAGCAGTTCTTC. Protein sequence: CASSLSSGQGPGEQFF.

The chain employs TRBV6-1 and TRBJ2-5; 11 nucleotides agree with TRBD2. Germline V gene data show CDR1 as MNHNS and CDR2 as SASEGT. Trimming cost V 7 bases and J 2 bases; bases outside gene matches: 3. The length of the CDR3 is 14 residues. The CDR3, as DNA: TGTGCCAGCACTTGGACTAGCGGGCAAGAGACCCAGTACTTC. Protein sequence: CASTWTSGQETQYF.

The CDR3 sequence is CASSQVHPLGQGGTEAFF. CDR3 bases: TGCGCCAGCAGCCAAGTCCACCCCCTAGGACAGGGGGGCACTGAAGCTTTCTTT. The J gene is TRBJ1-1, the V gene TRBV4-1; 10 bases align to TRBD1. The ends lost 1 base at V and 4 bases at J; junction bases unmatched: 12. The CDR3 extends over 18 amino acids. Germline V gene lookup returns CDR1 MGHRA and CDR2 YSYEKL.

The rearrangement joins TRBV27 to TRBJ2-7, with TRBD1 as a possible D gene (5 bases). In germline, CDR1 is MNHEY, CDR2 SMNVEV (reference sequence). CDR3 length equals 14 residues. V dropped 6 bases and J dropped 1 base, with 13 bases sitting between them. In DNA form, the CDR3 reads TGTGCCAGCAGACTTGGACACCCGTCCTACGAGCAGTACTTC. As protein: CASRLGHPSYEQYF.

The chain combines TRBV28 with TRBJ2-5; 7 nucleotides align to TRBD1. This CDR3 region has 17 residues. The germline V gene has CDR1 MDHEN and CDR2 SYDVKM. Trimming removed 3 bases from V and 4 bases from J; junction bases left unmatched: 14. The CDR3 region is CASSFPSEQGPGETQYF. DNA of the CDR3: TGTGCCAGCAGTTTCCCCTCTGAACAGGGGCCCGGAGAGACCCAGTACTTC.